This T cell receptor beta chain emerged from a study of control samples from healthy donors and cancer patients. The CDR3 has 14 residues. Germline V gene lookup returns CDR1 SGHDN and CDR2 FVKESK. V gave up 4 bases and J gave up 3 bases, with 13 bases separating them. The protocol was immunoSEQ multiplex PCR, while the TCRdb copy is restricted to in-frame clones and leaves out a portion. In the table there are 60,000 to 65,000 clones, approximately 85% of which are singletons. The origin of this receptor is a man between 35 and 55 years old in good health. The chain joins TRBV14 to TRBJ2-7; the D is unclear. The sample comprised blood. The CDR3 coding sequence is TGTGCCAGCAGCCGGGGAAGCTATGGCTACGAGCAGTACTTC. This gives the protein CASSRGSYGYEQYF.